The 23 T cell receptor beta chains listed next were all sequenced from one sample in a study of T cells in Graves' hyperthyroidism and ophthalmopathy. Amplification of TCR beta CDR3 regions was performed using RNA transcripts as template. RT-PCR in the first round (using the HTBI primer set) targeted the TCR CDR3. TCRdb reprocessed the multiplex PCR reads with MiXCR, giving one entry per CDR3 protein. The repertoire includes 75,000 to 100,000 distinct CDR3 sequences, about half of them detected once, and roughly 26% sits in the top ten. The sequencing input was blood. These receptors originate from a woman aged 40 to 50 with Graves' hyperthyroidism.

By share, this clonotype counts as medium-sized (0.01 to 0.1%). This chain joins TRBV29-1 and TRBJ2-7; D is undetermined. The CDR3 is 12 amino acids. Trimming took off 4 bases at V and 2 bases at J, with 9 bases between the two ends. The germline CDR1 and CDR2 sequences are SQVTM and ANQGSEA. DNA of the CDR3: TGCAGCGTTGCGGATACTCCCTACGAGCAGTACTTC. Encoded protein: CSVADTPYEQYF.

This sequence joins TRBV10-1 and TRBJ2-5; 8 bases match TRBD2. Unmatched junction bases numbered 9, after V lost 6 bases and J lost 3 bases. Looked up from germline, CDR1 is WNHNN and CDR2 is SYGVQD (reference sequence). The CDR3 has 15 residues. The CDR3 region has the DNA TGCGCCAGCAGCTGGGGTGGCGGGGGGAAAGAGACCCAGTACTTC. Encoded protein: CASSWGGGGKETQYF.

This clonotype was seen at least ten times. The chain employs TRBV20-1 and TRBJ2-7; the match to TRBD1 covers 9 bases. The CDR3 covers 14 residues. Germline V gene data show CDR1 as DFQATT and CDR2 as SNEGSKA (reference sequence). V shed 6 bases and J 3 bases; nucleotides not matched to a gene: 9. This chain's CDR3 is CSALARTGVYEQYF. CDR3 DNA: TGCAGTGCCCTGGCCCGGACAGGGGTCTACGAGCAGTACTTC.

This clonotype appeared many times. CDR3 DNA: TGTGCCAGCAGCTTAGGCGGCAAAGGAACCTACGAGCAGTACTTC. Amino acid sequence: CASSLGGKGTYEQYF. The V call is TRBV7-2, the J call TRBJ2-7, with unresolved D. The V end was cut by 1 base, the J end by 2 bases, with 12 bases between. The CDR3 has 15 residues. Germline V lookup: CDR1 SGHTA, CDR2 FQGNSA.

This chain joins TRBV2 and TRBJ1-1; 11 nucleotides line up with TRBD1. The CDR3 is 14 amino acids. V lost 6 bases, J lost 4 bases, and 4 bases stayed unmatched. Germline V gives CDR1 SNHLY, CDR2 FYNNEI. In DNA form, the CDR3 reads TGTGCCAGCAGCCGGGACAGGGGGGTCACTGAAGCTTTCTTT. Its protein is CASSRDRGVTEAFF.

The genes are TRBV19 and TRBJ1-5, with 9 nucleotides matching TRBD1. V lost 5 bases, J lost 4 bases, and 6 bases stayed unmatched. The CDR3 covers 15 residues. CDR1 is LNHDA and CDR2 is SQIVND in the germline V gene (reference sequence). CDR3: CASSPGTGSNQPQHF. CDR3 DNA sequence: TGTGCCAGTAGTCCCGGGACAGGGTCTAATCAGCCCCAGCATTTT.

This clonotype has ten or more counts. CDR3 in DNA: TGCAGTGCCCCCCAGGTGTCACCCGGGGAGCTGTTTTTT. Translation: CSAPQVSPGELFF. The chain combines TRBV20-1 with TRBJ2-2, with unresolved D. The CDR3 runs 13 residues. The V gene lost 6 bases and the J gene lost 6 bases, with 14 bases spanning the gap. Germline lookup yields CDR1 DFQATT and CDR2 SNEGSKA (reference sequence).

This sequence joins TRBV20-1 and TRBJ2-7; tentative D call: TRBD2 (6 bases). Germline V gene data show CDR1 as DFQATT and CDR2 as SNEGSKA (reference sequence). V was shortened by 6 bases and J by 8 bases, with 17 bases between the two germline ends. The CDR3 consists of 12 residues. The CDR3 nucleotides read TGCAGTGCCGGCCAGACTAGTATGAAGCAGTACTTC. Translating it yields CSAGQTSMKQYF.

This clonotype showed up many times. This chain uses TRBV10-3 with TRBJ1-3; D unclear. The germline V gene has CDR1 ENHRY and CDR2 SYGVKD. The germline V and J ends were trimmed by 3 bases and 1 base, with 4 bases remaining between them. The CDR3 is 13 residues long. The CDR3 DNA is TGTGCCATCAGTGAAGTATCTGGAAACACCATATATTTT. Translating it yields CAISEVSGNTIYF.

As to this clonotype: Germline and junction disagree at one end, which may indicate a read error. DNA of the CDR3: TGTGCCAGCAGCCACGACAGGGTGGCTCTCTTT. Amino acid sequence: CASSHDRVALF. This sequence joins TRBV7-8 and TRBJ1-1; 7 bases line up with TRBD1. CDR3 length: 11 residues. Germline-derived CDR1 and CDR2 are SGHVS and FQNEAQ.

In the case of this clonotype: It is likely a read error, because the conserved phenylalanine at the end of the CDR3 is missing. The rearrangement uses TRBV14 and TRBJ2-2; TRBD2 agrees at 9 bases. CDR3 length: 18 residues. In germline, CDR1 is SGHDN, CDR2 FVKESK. After removal of 4 bases from V and 4 bases from J, the junction contained 13 bases not matched to a gene. The CDR3 DNA reads TGTGCCAGCAGCCCTATCAGAGAATTAGCGGGAGTCACCGGGGAGCTGTTTCTT. This sequence encodes CASSPIRELAGVTGELFL.

This clonotype was picked up many times. The J gene is TRBJ2-3, the V gene TRBV29-1, with D hard to call. Looked up from germline, CDR1 is SQVTM and CDR2 is ANQGSEA. The ends were cut back, 5 bases at V and 3 bases at J, with 12 bases in the middle. This CDR3 is 13 amino acids long. CDR3 nucleotides: TGCAGCGTTCCCGGTTTGGGGACAGATACGCAGTATTTT. Encoded protein: CSVPGLGTDTQYF.

For the CDR3, the DNA is TGTGCCAGCAGGGGGGCAGGGCCCACTGAAGCTTTCTTT. The encoded protein is CASRGAGPTEAFF. This chain connects TRBV25-1 to TRBJ1-1; weak D call: TRBD1 (6 bases). This CDR3 region has 13 residues. Germline CDR1 is MGHDK and CDR2 is SYGVNS. Trimming removed 6 bases at V and 4 bases at J, with 12 bases between. The whole variable domain, filled in from reference TRBV25-1 and TRBJ1-1, reads EADIYQTPRYLVIGTGKKITLECSQTMGHDKMYWYQQDPGMELHLIHYSYGVNSTEKGDLSSESTVSRIRTEHFPLTLESARPSHTSQYLCASRGAGPTEAFFGQGTRLTVV.

The chain employs TRBV12-3 or TRBV12-4 and TRBJ2-2; D is possibly TRBD2 (5 bases). Trimming took 5 bases from V and 8 from J, leaving 18 bases between them. The CDR3 contains 15 residues. The CDR3 bases are TGTGCCAGCAGTCCGCGACTTGGAGGCGTTGGGGAGCTGTTTTTT. It is translated as CASSPRLGGVGELFF.

The V call is TRBV15, the J call TRBJ1-1; D unresolved. The CDR3 sequence is 15 residues long. V was trimmed by 3 bases and J by 1 base, leaving 12 bases between them. CDR1 is LNHNV and CDR2 is YYDKDF in the germline V gene (reference sequence). CDR3 region: CATSSYSGRNTEAFF. Here the CDR3 DNA reads TGTGCCACCAGCAGTTACTCTGGGAGGAACACTGAAGCTTTCTTT. Full variable domain (missing parts from reference TRBV15 and TRBJ1-1): DAMVIQNPRYQVTQFGKPVTLSCSQTLNHNVMYWYQQKSSQAPKLLFHYYDKDFNNEADTPDNFQSRRPNTSFCFLDIRSPGLGDTAMYLCATSSYSGRNTEAFFGQGTRLTVV.

This clonotype was counted only a few times. The rearrangement links TRBV19 to TRBJ1-1; 9 bases are shared with TRBD1. Germline CDR1 LNHDA, CDR2 SQIVND (reference sequence). V gave up 5 bases and J gave up 4 bases; unmatched junction bases: 8. This CDR3 contains 15 residues. The CDR3 region has the DNA TGTGCCAGTAGTCCTCGGGGGGACAGGGCCACTGAAGCTTTCTTT. Its protein is CASSPRGDRATEAFF.

The chain is built from TRBV7-8 and TRBJ2-5, with 9 positions matching TRBD1. After removal of 6 bases from V and 4 bases from J, the junction contained 12 bases not matched to a gene. The germline V gene encodes CDR1 SGHVS and CDR2 FQNEAQ. The CDR3 is made up of 16 amino acids. This CDR3 reads CASRPDRGGRVETQYF. The CDR3 region has the DNA TGTGCCAGCAGACCGGACAGGGGAGGGCGGGTAGAGACCCAGTACTTC. The whole variable domain, filled in from reference TRBV7-8 and TRBJ2-5, reads GAGVSQSPRYKVAKRGQDVALRCDPISGHVSLFWYQQALGQGPEFLTYFQNEAQLDKSGLPSDRFFAERPEGSVSTLKIQRTQQEDSAVYLCASRPDRGGRVETQYFGPGTRLLVL.

This chain joins TRBV7-2 and TRBJ1-2, with D possibly TRBD1 on 5 matching bases. The CDR3 spans 15 residues. Germline values: CDR1 SGHTA, CDR2 FQGNSA. The V gene lost 8 bases and the J gene lost 5 bases, with 21 bases spanning the gap. CDR3 protein: CASGQDLRTNYGYTF. The CDR3 DNA sequence: TGTGCCAGCGGCCAAGATCTGAGGACAAATTATGGCTACACCTTC.

This rearrangement joins TRBV2 to TRBJ2-5; the match to TRBD2 covers 7 bases. Germline assignment: CDR1 SNHLY and CDR2 FYNNEI. The CDR3 contains 15 residues. After removal of 9 bases from V and 6 bases from J, the junction contained 16 bases not matched to a gene. This CDR3 is CASRSPGGAKKTQYF. As DNA, the CDR3 is TGTGCCAGTCGTTCTCCGGGGGGAGCCAAGAAGACCCAGTACTTC.

The chain carries TRBV12-3 or TRBV12-4 and TRBJ2-5; the match to TRBD2 covers 10 bases. With V trimmed by 10 bases and J by 7 bases, 18 bases remained unmatched. The CDR3 contains 16 residues. The CDR3 coding sequence is TGTGCCACAACCACGGGACTTGGACTAGCGGCAAGGACCCAGTACTTC. Protein: CATTTGLGLAARTQYF.

The sample holds a few counts of this clonotype. V is TRBV7-9 and J is TRBJ1-5, with 7 bases aligning to TRBD1. V was pared by 6 bases and J by 7 bases, with 12 bases of the junction left unmatched. The CDR3 has 15 amino acids. Germline V gene sequence: CDR1 SEHNR, CDR2 FQNEAQ (reference sequence). The CDR3 here is CASSSRTGWVQPQHF. The CDR3 coding sequence is TGTGCCAGCAGTTCTCGGACAGGCTGGGTCCAGCCCCAGCATTTT.

This clonotype appeared a few times. The rearrangement uses TRBV7-2 and TRBJ2-7; 8 bases line up with TRBD1. The CDR3 sequence is 16 residues long. Looked up from germline, CDR1 is SGHTA and CDR2 is FQGNSA. The ends lost 6 bases at V and 2 bases at J; junction bases unmatched: 12. The CDR3 bases are TGTGCCAGCAGTCTAGGGGGGACAGGAAAAACCTACGAGCAGTACTTC. Translated: CASSLGGTGKTYEQYF.

Sample share makes this clonotype large. In DNA form, the CDR3 reads TGTGCCAGCAAAGACAGCGGTGGAGGCTACACCTTC. Translation gives CASKDSGGGYTF. The rearrangement links TRBV25-1 to TRBJ1-2, with D tentatively TRBD1 (5 bases). CDR3 length: 12 residues. Germline V CDR1 and CDR2: MGHDK, SYGVNS. Trimming cost V 7 bases and J 8 bases, with 14 bases left between them.